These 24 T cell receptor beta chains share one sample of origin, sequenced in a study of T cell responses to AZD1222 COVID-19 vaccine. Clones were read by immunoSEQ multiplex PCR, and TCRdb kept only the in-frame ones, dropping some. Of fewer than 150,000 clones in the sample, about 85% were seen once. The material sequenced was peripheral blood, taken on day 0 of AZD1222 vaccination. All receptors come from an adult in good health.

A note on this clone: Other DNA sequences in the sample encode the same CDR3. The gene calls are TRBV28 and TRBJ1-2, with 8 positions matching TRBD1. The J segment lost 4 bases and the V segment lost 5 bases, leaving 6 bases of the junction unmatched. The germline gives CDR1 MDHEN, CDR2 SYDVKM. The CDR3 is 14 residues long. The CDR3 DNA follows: TGTGCCAGCAGTCTCTCTGACAGGGGCTATGGCTACACCTTC. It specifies CASSLSDRGYGYTF.

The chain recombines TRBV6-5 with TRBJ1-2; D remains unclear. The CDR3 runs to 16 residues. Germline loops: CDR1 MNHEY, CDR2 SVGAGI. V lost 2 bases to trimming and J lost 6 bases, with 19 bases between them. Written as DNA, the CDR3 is TGTGCCAGCAGTTACGGAGGGTCTACCTACCCCCATGGCTACACCTTC. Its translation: CASSYGGSTYPHGYTF.

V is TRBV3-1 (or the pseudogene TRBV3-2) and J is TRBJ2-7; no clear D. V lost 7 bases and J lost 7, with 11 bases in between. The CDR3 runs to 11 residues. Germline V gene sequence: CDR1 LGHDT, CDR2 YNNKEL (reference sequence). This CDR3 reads CASKGAEEQYF. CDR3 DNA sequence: TGTGCCAGCAAGGGTGCTGAGGAGCAGTACTTC.

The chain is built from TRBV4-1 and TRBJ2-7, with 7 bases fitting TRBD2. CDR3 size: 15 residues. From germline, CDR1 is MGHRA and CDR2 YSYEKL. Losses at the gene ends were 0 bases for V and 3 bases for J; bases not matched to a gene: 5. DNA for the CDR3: TGCGCCAGCAGCCAAGATATGGCGGGGGACTACGAGCAGTACTTC. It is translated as CASSQDMAGDYEQYF.

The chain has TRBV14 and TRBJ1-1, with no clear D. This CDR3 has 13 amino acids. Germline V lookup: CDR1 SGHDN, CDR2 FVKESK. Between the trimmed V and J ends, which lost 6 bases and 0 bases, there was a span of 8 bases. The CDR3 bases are TGTGCCAGCAGAAGGAACATGAACACTGAAGCTTTCTTT. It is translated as CASRRNMNTEAFF.

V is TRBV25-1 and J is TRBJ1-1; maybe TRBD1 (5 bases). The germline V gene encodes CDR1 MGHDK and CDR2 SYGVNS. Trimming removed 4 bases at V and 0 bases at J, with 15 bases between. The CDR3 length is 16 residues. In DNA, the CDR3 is TGTGCCAGCAGTGTGGCAGGGCGAGGAATGAACACTGAAGCTTTCTTT. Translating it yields CASSVAGRGMNTEAFF.

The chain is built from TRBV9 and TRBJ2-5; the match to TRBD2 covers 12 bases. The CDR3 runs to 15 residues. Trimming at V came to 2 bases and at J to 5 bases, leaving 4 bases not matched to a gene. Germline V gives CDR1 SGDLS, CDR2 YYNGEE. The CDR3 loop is CASSVAGTSGETQYF. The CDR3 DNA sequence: TGTGCCAGCAGCGTCGCCGGGACTAGCGGGGAGACCCAGTACTTC.

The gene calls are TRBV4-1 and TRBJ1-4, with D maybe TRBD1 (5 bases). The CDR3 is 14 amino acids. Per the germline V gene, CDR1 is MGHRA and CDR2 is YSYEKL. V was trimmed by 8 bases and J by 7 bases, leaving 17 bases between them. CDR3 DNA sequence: TGCGCCAGCTCCTCTGGGGGGGAGGTTGAAAAACTGTTTTTT. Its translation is CASSSGGEVEKLFF.

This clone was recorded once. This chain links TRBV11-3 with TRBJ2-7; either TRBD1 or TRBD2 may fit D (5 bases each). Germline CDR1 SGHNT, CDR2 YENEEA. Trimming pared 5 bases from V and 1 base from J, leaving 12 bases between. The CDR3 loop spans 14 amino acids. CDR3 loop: CASSPGTRSYEQYF. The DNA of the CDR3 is TGTGCCAGCAGCCCAGGGACCCGATCCTACGAGCAGTACTTC.

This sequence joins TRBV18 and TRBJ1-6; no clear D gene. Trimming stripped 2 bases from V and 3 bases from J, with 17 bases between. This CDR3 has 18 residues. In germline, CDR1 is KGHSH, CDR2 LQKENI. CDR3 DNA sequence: TGTGCCAGCTCACCAGCTAGCGCCAGCGAGGTCTATAATTCACCCCTCCACTTT. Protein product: CASSPASASEVYNSPLHF.

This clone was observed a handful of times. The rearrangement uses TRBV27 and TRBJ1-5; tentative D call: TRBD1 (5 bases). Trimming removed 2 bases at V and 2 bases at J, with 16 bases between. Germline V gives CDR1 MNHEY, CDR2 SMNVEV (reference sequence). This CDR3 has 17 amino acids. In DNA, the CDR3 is TGTGCCAGCAGTTTAGCGACACCCAGGGTGGGCAATCAGCCCCAGCATTTT. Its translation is CASSLATPRVGNQPQHF.

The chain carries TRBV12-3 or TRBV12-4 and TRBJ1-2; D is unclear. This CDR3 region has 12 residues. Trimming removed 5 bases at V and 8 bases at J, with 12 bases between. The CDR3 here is CASSQLSGGYTF. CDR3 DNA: TGTGCCAGCAGTCAGTTATCCGGGGGCTACACCTTC.

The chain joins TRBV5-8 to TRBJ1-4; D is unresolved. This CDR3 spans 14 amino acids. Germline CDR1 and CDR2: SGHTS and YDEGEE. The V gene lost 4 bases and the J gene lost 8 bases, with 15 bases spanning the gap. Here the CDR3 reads CASSPRVVEEKLFF. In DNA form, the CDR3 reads TGTGCCAGCAGCCCGAGAGTCGTAGAGGAAAAACTGTTTTTT.

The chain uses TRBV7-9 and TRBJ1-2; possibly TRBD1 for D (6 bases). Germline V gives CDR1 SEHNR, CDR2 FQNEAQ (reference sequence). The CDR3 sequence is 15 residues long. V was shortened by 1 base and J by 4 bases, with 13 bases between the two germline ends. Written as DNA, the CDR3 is TGTGCCAGCAGCTTAGGGGTAGGGGGGCCCTATGGCTACACCTTC. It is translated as CASSLGVGGPYGYTF.

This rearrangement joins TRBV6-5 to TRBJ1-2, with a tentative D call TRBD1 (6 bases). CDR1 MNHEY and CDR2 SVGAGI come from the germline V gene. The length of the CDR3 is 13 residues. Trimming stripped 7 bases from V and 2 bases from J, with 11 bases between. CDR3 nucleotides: TGTGCCAGCACCTCGGGGGCCAACTATGGCTACACCTTC. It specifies CASTSGANYGYTF.

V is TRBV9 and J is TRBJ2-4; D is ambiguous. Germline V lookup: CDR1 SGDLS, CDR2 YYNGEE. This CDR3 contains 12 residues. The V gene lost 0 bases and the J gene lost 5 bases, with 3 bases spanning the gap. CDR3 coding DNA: TGTGCCAGCAGCGTAGATGAAAACATTCAGTACTTC. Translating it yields CASSVDENIQYF.

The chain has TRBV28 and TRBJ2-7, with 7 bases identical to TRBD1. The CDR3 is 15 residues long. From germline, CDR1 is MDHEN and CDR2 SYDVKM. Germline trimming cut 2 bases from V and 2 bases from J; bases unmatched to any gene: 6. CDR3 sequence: CASSLEGGFTYEQYF. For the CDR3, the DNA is TGTGCCAGCAGTTTAGAAGGGGGCTTCACCTACGAGCAGTACTTC.

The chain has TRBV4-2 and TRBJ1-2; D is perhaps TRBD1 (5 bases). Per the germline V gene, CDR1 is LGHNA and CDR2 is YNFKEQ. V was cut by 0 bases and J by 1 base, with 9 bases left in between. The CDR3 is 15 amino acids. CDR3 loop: CASSQDWGGNYGYTF. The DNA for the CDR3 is TGTGCCAGCAGCCAAGATTGGGGGGGTAACTATGGCTACACCTTC.

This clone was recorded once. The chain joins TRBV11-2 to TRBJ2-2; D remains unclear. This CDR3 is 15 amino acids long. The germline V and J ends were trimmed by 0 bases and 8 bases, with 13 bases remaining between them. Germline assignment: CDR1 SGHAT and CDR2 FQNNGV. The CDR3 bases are TGTGCCAGCAGCTTAGAGCCATCCTCGAGGGGGGAGCTGTTTTTT. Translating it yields CASSLEPSSRGELFF.

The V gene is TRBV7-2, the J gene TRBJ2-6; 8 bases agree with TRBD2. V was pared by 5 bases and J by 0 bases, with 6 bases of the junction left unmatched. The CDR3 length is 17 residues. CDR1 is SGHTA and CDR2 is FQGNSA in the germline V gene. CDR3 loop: CASSPAGESSGANVLTF. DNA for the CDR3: TGTGCCAGCAGCCCAGCGGGGGAGAGCTCTGGGGCCAACGTCCTGACTTTC.

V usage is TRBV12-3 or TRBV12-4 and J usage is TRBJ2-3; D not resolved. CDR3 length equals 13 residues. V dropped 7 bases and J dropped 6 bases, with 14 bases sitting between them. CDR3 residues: CASNTGPTDTQYF. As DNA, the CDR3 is TGTGCCAGCAACACTGGACCTACTGATACGCAGTATTTT.

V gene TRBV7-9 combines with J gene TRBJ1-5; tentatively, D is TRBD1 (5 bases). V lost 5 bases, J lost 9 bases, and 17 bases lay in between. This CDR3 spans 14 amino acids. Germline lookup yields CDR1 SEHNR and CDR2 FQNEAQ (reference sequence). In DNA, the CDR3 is TGTGCCAGCAGCAAAGGGACCGCGAGGGCGCCCCAGCATTTT. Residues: CASSKGTARAPQHF.

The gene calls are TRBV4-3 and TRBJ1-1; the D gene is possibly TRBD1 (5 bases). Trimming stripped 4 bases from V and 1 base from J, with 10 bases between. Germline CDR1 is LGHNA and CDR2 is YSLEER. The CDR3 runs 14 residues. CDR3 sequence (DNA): TGCGCCAGCAGCCCGGGACGGCAGAACACTGAAGCTTTCTTT. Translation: CASSPGRQNTEAFF.

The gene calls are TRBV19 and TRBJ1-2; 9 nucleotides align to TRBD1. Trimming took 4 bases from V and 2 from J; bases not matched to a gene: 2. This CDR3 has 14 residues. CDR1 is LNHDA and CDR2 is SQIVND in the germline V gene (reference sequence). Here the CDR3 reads CASSNDRGNYGYTF. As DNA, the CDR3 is TGTGCCAGTAGTAACGACAGGGGGAACTATGGCTACACCTTC.